The entry below describes one T cell receptor (beta chain). J gave up 6 bases and V 2 bases, and 4 bases lay outside the gene matches. The length of the CDR3 is 14 residues. The germline V gene encodes CDR1 MNHEY and CDR2 SVGAGI. This sample is drawn from a study of blood T cell repertoires in COVID-19. Study in general: Acute and convalescent COVID-19 specimens originated in the United States, Italy and Spain.

Profiling relied on immunoSEQ multiplex PCR, and the TCRdb table lists in-frame clones only, not all of them. The sample has roughly 100,000 clones; roughly 82% are singletons. The TCR comes from a man in his fifties or sixties with acute or convalescent COVID-19. V gene TRBV6-5 combines with J gene TRBJ2-7; 10 nucleotides align to TRBD1. Sequencing was performed on peripheral blood. CDR3 coding DNA: TGTGCCAGCAGTTACAGACAGGGGGCGATCGAGCAGTACTTC. This sequence encodes CASSYRQGAIEQYF.